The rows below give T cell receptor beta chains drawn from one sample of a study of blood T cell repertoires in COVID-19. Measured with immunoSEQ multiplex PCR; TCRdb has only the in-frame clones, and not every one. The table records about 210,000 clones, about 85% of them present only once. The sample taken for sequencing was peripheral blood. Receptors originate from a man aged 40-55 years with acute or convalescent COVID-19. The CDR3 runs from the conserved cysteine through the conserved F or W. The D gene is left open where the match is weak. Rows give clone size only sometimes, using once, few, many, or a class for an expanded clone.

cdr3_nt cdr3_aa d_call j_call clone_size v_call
TGTGCCAGCCGGGGACTGGCTTACAATGAGCAGTTCTTC CASRGLAYNEQFF - TRBJ2-1 - TRBV27
TGCGCCAGCAGCTTGCAGGGATTCGACGAGCAGTACTTC CASSLQGFDEQYF - TRBJ2-7 once TRBV5-1
TGTGCCAGCAGCAGTTTAGGCCTCCCAGGGGGCTTTGGATCACCCCTCCACTTT CASSSLGLPGGFGSPLHF TRBD1 TRBJ1-6 - TRBV28
TGTGCCAGCAGCTTGGTTCACCCCCCGGGCACTGAAGCTTTCTTT CASSLVHPPGTEAFF - TRBJ1-1 - TRBV5-4
TGTGCCAGCAGTCACAACAGGGCACCCCTCCACTTT CASSHNRAPLHF - TRBJ1-6 - TRBV7-2
TGTGCCAGCAGCTTAAGTACAGAAACCACAGATACGCAGTATTTT CASSLSTETTDTQYF - TRBJ2-3 - TRBV7-9
TGTGCCAGCAGTATGATAGCGGATCCTACTGAGCAGTACTTC CASSMIADPTEQYF - TRBJ2-7 - TRBV28
TGTGCCAGCAGCCAGGGCCCTCTCAATCAGCCCCAGCATTTT CASSQGPLNQPQHF - TRBJ1-5 many TRBV7-6
TGTGCCAGCAGCTTTGGAACCGGGGACTACGAGCAGTACTTC CASSFGTGDYEQYF - TRBJ2-7 - TRBV5-6
TGTGCCAGCAGTCCGGACAGAGCTAACTATGGCTACACCTTC CASSPDRANYGYTF - TRBJ1-2 - TRBV7-2
TGTGCCAGCAGCTTAGCACCCCCGGGACAGGGTGTAAATGAGCAGTTCTTC CASSLAPPGQGVNEQFF TRBD1 TRBJ2-1 - TRBV7-6
TGTGCCAGCCGGGGGGCGGGCACTGAAGCTTTCTTT CASRGAGTEAFF - TRBJ1-1 - TRBV6-5
TGTGCCAGCAGCCCGTGGCGGAGTGACTACGAGCAGTACTTC CASSPWRSDYEQYF - TRBJ2-7 once TRBV6-2/TRBV6-3
TGTGCCAGTAGTTTATTGCGGCAGCCCCAGCATTTT CASSLLRQPQHF - TRBJ1-5 - TRBV19
TGTGCCTGGAATGCGGCTAGCGGGGGTGCGCAGTATTTT CAWNAASGGAQYF TRBD2 TRBJ2-3 - TRBV30
TGCGCCAGCAGCTTGGCCAGGGACTACAATGAGCAGTTCTTC CASSLARDYNEQFF - TRBJ2-1 - TRBV5-1
TGCGCCAGCAGTGGGTTCGGTAGCGGGGGCACCACATCCACAGATACGCAGTATTTT CASSGFGSGGTTSTDTQYF TRBD2 TRBJ2-3 once TRBV10-1
TGTGCCAGCAGTTTCTCCGGAGAAGAGACCCAGTACTTC CASSFSGEETQYF - TRBJ2-5 - TRBV12-3/TRBV12-4
TGTGCCAGCAGCTTAGGTGTGCGGACTAATGAGCAGTACTTC CASSLGVRTNEQYF - TRBJ2-7 - TRBV11-2
TGTGCCAGTAGCCTGAGGGCATCCCTTCCCTACGAGCAGTACTTC CASSLRASLPYEQYF - TRBJ2-7 - TRBV19
TGTGCCATCAGTGACAGTACTAGCGGGGGAGATACGCAGTATTTT CAISDSTSGGDTQYF TRBD2 TRBJ2-3 - TRBV10-3
TGTGCCTGGAGATCTAGAGTTAACGAGCAGTACTTC CAWRSRVNEQYF - TRBJ2-7 few TRBV30
TGTGCCTGGAGTTTAAATACAGGGGCTTCACCCCTCCACTTT CAWSLNTGASPLHF TRBD1 TRBJ1-6 - TRBV30
TGTGCCAGCAGTTACTCGAGCGGGACTAACACTGAAGCTTTCTTT CASSYSSGTNTEAFF - TRBJ1-1 - TRBV6-5
TGTGCCTGGTATACAGGGTCCTACGAGCAGTACTTC CAWYTGSYEQYF - TRBJ2-7 - TRBV30
TGTGCCTGGAGTGTACTGTACTGGAGCACTAATGAAAAACTGTTTTTT CAWSVLYWSTNEKLFF - TRBJ1-4 - TRBV30
TGTGCCAGCAGTTACAGGGGAGGAAACACTGAAGCTTTCTTT CASSYRGGNTEAFF - TRBJ1-1 - TRBV6-2/TRBV6-3
TGTGCCAGCCGTCCTGGACAGGGGGCCTTCAATGAGCAGTTCTTC CASRPGQGAFNEQFF TRBD1 TRBJ2-1 - TRBV27
TGTGCCAGCAGTCTCCGAACGACAGGGCCACAGGGCTACACCTTC CASSLRTTGPQGYTF TRBD1 TRBJ1-2 - TRBV6-5
TGTGCCAGCTCCCTTACGGGAGCTTGGATCACCGGGGAGCTGTTTTTT CASSLTGAWITGELFF - TRBJ2-2 - TRBV5-5
TGTGCCAGCACCCGGTTAGCGGGGGTCCAAGAGACCCAGTACTTC CASTRLAGVQETQYF TRBD2 TRBJ2-5 - TRBV6-6
TGTGCCAGCAGTGAAGACGTCAGGCAAAATGAAAAACTGTTTTTT CASSEDVRQNEKLFF - TRBJ1-4 - TRBV2